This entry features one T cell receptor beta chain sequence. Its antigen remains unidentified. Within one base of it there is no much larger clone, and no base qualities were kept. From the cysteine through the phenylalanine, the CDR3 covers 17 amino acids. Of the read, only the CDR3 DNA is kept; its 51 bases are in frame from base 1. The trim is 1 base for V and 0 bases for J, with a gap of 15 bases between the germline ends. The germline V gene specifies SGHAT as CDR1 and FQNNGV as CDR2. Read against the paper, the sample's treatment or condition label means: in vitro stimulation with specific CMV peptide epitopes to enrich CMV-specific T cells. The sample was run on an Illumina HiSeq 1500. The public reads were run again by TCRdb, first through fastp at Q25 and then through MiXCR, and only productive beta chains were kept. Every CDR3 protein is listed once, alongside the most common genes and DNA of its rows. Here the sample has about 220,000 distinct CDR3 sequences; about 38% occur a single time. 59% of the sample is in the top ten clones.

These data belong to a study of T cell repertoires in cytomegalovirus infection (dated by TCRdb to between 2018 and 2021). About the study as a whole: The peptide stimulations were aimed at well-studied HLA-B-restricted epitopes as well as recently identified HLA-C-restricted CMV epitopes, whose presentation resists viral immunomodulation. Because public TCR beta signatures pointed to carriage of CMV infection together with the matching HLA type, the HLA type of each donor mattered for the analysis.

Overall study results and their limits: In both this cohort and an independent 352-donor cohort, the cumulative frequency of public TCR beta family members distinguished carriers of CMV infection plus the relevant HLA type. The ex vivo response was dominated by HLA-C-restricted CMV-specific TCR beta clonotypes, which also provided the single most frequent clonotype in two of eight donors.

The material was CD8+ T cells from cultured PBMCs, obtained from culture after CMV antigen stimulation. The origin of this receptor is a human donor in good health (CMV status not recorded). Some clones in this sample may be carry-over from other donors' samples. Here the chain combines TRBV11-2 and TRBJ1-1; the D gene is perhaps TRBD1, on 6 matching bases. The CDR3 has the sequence CASSLAPRQGLNTEAFF. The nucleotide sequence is TGTGCCAGCAGCTTAGCCCCTAGGCAGGGGTTGAACACTGAAGCTTTCTTT.